Below are 11 T cell receptor beta chains sequenced from a single sample in a study of blood T cell repertoires in COVID-19. Profiled with immunoSEQ multiplex PCR; TCRdb holds only in-frame clones, not every one. The data contain over 120,000 clones, 76% of them singletons. Sequences were obtained from peripheral blood. The receptors stem from a woman older than 75 with active or convalescent COVID-19.

This clone showed up just a few times. This rearrangement joins TRBV4-2 to TRBJ2-7; D may be TRBD1 (6 bases). Germline V lookup: CDR1 LGHNA, CDR2 YNFKEQ. The ends were cut back, 2 bases at V and 1 base at J, with 21 bases in the middle. This CDR3 has 18 residues. CDR3 bases: TGTGCCAGCAGCCAATTACGGTTGGGGACAAGGGTATCCTACGAGCAGTACTTC. It translates to CASSQLRLGTRVSYEQYF.

This clone appeared once. This chain links TRBV27 with TRBJ2-7, with 9 bases matching TRBD1. Germline assignment: CDR1 MNHEY and CDR2 SMNVEV (reference sequence). The CDR3 length is 17 residues. V dropped 5 bases and J dropped 3; count of bases not matched to a gene: 14. The CDR3 nucleotides are TGTGCCAGCAGTCACAGGGGGCGAGTTAAAAATGGCTACGAGCAGTACTTC. Translating it yields CASSHRGRVKNGYEQYF.

This clone appeared once. The chain couples TRBV9 to TRBJ1-5, with 7 bases aligning to TRBD1. CDR3 length: 15 residues. The germline gives CDR1 SGDLS, CDR2 YYNGEE. Unmatched junction bases numbered 4, after V lost 4 bases and J lost 0 bases. CDR3 nucleotide sequence: TGTGCCAGCAGCTCAGGGGGAGATAGCAATCAGCCCCAGCATTTT. Translated: CASSSGGDSNQPQHF.

This sequence joins TRBV19 and TRBJ1-1; 7 bases are a match to TRBD1. The CDR3 consists of 13 residues. V shed 6 bases, J shed 3 bases, and the junction held 4 bases outside the gene matches. CDR1 is LNHDA and CDR2 is SQIVND in the germline V gene (reference sequence). In nucleotides, the CDR3 is TGTGCCAGTAGGAAGACAGGGTACACTGAAGCTTTCTTT. Protein sequence: CASRKTGYTEAFF.

The genes are TRBV14 and TRBJ1-4; no firm D call. The germline CDR1 and CDR2 sequences are SGHDN and FVKESK. Trimming cost V 1 base and J 2 bases, with 8 bases left between them. The CDR3 has 15 amino acids. The CDR3 sequence is CASSQATSTNEKLFF. In DNA, the CDR3 is TGTGCCAGCAGCCAAGCGACAAGTACTAATGAAAAACTGTTTTTT.

The chain combines TRBV5-6 with TRBJ2-1; 12 bases fit TRBD2. The CDR3 spans 19 residues. The germline gives CDR1 SGHDT, CDR2 YYEEEE. V lost 2 bases, J lost 2 bases, and 11 bases stayed unmatched. The CDR3 nucleotides read TGTGCCAGCAGCTTCCCCGTGACTAGCGGGGGCCATACCTACAATGAGCAGTTCTTC. It encodes CASSFPVTSGGHTYNEQFF. Looking up the rest from reference TRBV5-6 and TRBJ2-1 gives the full variable domain: DAGVTQSPTHLIKTRGQQVTLRCSPKSGHDTVSWYQQALGQGPQFIFQYYEEEERQRGNFPDRFSGHQFPNYSSELNVNALLLGDSALYLCASSFPVTSGGHTYNEQFFGPGTRLTVL.

This clone was counted once. J is TRBJ1-1 and V is TRBV28; D unclear. The germline CDR1 and CDR2 sequences are MDHEN and SYDVKM. V gave up 8 bases and J gave up 5 bases, with 15 bases separating them. The CDR3 has 13 residues. CDR3 amino acids: CASQSSGGTEAFF. The CDR3 DNA is TGTGCCAGCCAGTCTAGCGGTGGGACTGAAGCTTTCTTT.

Only a few counts were recorded for this clone. The chain employs TRBV4-3 and TRBJ1-6, with 7 nucleotides matching TRBD1. The CDR3 loop spans 16 amino acids. J gave up 8 bases and V 0 bases, and 7 bases lay outside the gene matches. CDR1 is LGHNA and CDR2 is YSLEER in the germline V gene. The CDR3 here is CASSQDQTGFDSPLHF. As DNA, the CDR3 is TGCGCCAGCAGCCAAGACCAGACAGGGTTTGATTCACCCCTCCACTTT.

This chain links TRBV7-9 with TRBJ2-1; 9 bases agree with TRBD1. V dropped 1 base and J dropped 9; count of bases not matched to a gene: 10. The CDR3 is made up of 16 amino acids. Germline CDR1 is SEHNR and CDR2 is FQNEAQ (reference sequence). CDR3: CASSLEAGTGSAEQFF. The CDR3 DNA reads as TGTGCCAGCAGCTTAGAGGCCGGGACAGGGTCAGCTGAGCAGTTCTTC.

V and J are TRBV2 and TRBJ2-1; 7 bases map to TRBD1. Germline V gene sequence: CDR1 SNHLY, CDR2 FYNNEI. The CDR3 extends over 15 amino acids. V trimming: 7 bases; J trimming: 2 bases; junction bases outside the gene matches: 8. This CDR3 reads CASKANRGPYNEQFF. The CDR3 DNA sequence: TGTGCCAGCAAAGCCAACAGGGGACCCTACAATGAGCAGTTCTTC.

This clone was detected only a few times. The rearrangement joins TRBV5-1 to TRBJ1-2, with a weak D call TRBD1 (6 bases). The germline V and J ends were trimmed by 0 bases and 8 bases, with 11 bases remaining between them. Germline assignment: CDR1 SGHRS and CDR2 YFSETQ. There are 13 residues in the CDR3. The CDR3 nucleotides read TGCGCCAGCAGCTTGGACAGGGTGGCGGGCTACACCTTC. This encodes CASSLDRVAGYTF.